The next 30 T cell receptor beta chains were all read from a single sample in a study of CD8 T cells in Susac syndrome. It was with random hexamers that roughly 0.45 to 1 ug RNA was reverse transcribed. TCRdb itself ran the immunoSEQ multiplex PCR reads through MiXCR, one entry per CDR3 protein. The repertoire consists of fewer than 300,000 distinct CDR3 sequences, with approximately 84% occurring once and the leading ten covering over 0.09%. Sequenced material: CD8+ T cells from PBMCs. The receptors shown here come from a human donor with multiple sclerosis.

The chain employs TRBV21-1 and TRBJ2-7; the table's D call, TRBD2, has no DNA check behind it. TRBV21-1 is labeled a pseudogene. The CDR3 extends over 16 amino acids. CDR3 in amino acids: CASTRTSGSSSHEQYF. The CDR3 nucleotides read TGTGCCAGCACCAGGACTAGCGGGAGTAGTAGCCACGAGCAGTACTTC.

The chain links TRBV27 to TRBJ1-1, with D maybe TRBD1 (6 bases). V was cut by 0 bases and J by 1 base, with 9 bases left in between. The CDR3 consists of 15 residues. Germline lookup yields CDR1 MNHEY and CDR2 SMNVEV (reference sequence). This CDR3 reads CASSLSNRANTEAFF. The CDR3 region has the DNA TGTGCCAGCAGTTTATCAAACAGGGCGAACACTGAAGCTTTCTTT.

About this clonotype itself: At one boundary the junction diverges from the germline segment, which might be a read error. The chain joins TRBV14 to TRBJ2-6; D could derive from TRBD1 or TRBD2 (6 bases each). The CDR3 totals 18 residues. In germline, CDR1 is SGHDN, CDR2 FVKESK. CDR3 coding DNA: TGTGCCAGCAGCCAAGATTCCCACTCGGGGGCTGGTGCCAACGTCCTGACTTTC. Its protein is CASSQDSHSGAGANVLTF.

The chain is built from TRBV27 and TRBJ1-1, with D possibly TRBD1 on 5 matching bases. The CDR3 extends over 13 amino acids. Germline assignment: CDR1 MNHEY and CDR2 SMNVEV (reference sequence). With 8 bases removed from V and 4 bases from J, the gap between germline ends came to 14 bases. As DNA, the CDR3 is TGTGCCAGCTGTTGGACGAGGGGCACTGAAGCTTTCTTT. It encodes CASCWTRGTEAFF.

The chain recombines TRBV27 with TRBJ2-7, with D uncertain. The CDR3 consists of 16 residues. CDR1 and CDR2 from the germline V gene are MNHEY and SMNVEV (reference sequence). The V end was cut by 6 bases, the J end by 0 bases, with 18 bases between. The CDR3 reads CASSQVLEGSSYEQYF. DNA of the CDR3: TGTGCCAGCAGCCAAGTTTTGGAAGGCAGCTCCTACGAGCAGTACTTC.

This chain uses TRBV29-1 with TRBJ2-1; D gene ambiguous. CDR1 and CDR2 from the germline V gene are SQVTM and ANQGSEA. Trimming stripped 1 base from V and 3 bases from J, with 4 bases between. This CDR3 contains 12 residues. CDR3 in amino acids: CSVEGYYNEQFF. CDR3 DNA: TGCAGCGTTGAAGGTTACTACAATGAGCAGTTCTTC.

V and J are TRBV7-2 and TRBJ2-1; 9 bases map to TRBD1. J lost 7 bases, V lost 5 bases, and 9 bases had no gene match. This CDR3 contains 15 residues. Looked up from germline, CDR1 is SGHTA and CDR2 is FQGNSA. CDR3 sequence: CASSKRDRVINEQFF. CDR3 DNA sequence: TGTGCCAGCAGCAAACGGGACAGGGTTATTAATGAGCAGTTCTTC.

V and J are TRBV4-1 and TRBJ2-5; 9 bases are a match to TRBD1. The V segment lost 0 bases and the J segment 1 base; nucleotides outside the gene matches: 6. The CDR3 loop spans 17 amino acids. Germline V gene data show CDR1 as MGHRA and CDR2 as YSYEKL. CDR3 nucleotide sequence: TGCGCCAGCAGCCAAGATTTGGGACAGGGTATCCAAGAGACCCAGTACTTC. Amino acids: CASSQDLGQGIQETQYF.

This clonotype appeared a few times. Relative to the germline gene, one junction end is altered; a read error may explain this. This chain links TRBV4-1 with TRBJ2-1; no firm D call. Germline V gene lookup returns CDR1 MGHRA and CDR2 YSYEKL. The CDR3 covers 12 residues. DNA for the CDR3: TGTGCCAGCAGCCAAGCCTACAATGAGCAGTTCTTC. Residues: CASSQAYNEQFF.

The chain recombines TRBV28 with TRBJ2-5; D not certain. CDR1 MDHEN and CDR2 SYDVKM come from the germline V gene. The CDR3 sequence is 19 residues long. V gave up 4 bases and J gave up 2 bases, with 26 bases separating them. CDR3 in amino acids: CASSSPVSAALTEQETQYF. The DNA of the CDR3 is TGTGCCAGCAGTTCCCCAGTGTCTGCGGCCCTTACTGAGCAAGAGACCCAGTACTTC. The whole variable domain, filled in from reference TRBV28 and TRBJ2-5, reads DVKVTQSSRYLVKRTGEKVFLECVQDMDHENMFWYRQDPGLGLRLIYFSYDVKMKEKGDIPEGYSVSREKKERFSLILESASTNQTSMYLCASSSPVSAALTEQETQYFGPGTRLLVL.

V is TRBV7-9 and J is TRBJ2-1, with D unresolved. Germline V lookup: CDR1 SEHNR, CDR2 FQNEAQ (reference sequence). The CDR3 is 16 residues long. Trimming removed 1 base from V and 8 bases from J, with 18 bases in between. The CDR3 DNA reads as TGTGCCAGCAGCTTAGAAGAGACCGTCGGCGCGTATGAGCAGTTCTTC. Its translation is CASSLEETVGAYEQFF.

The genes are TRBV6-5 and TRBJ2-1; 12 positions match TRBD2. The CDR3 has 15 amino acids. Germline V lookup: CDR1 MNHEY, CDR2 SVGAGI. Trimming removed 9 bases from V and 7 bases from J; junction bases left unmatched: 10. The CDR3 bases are TGTGCCAGTCGGGTCCTAGCGGGAGGGCCGAATGAGCAGTTCTTC. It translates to CASRVLAGGPNEQFF.

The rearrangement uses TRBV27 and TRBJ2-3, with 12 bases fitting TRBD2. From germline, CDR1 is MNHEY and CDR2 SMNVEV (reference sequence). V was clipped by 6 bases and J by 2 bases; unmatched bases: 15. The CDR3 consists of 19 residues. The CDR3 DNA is TGTGCCAGCAGCCCCCTTCTAGCGGGAGGGGAACTATTCACAGATACGCAGTATTTT. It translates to CASSPLLAGGELFTDTQYF.

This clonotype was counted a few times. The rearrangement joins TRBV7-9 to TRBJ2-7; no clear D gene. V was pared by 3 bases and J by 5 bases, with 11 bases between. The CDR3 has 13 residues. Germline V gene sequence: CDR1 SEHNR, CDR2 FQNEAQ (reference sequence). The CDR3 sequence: CASSLNGPNEQYF. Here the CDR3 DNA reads TGTGCCAGCAGCTTGAACGGACCCAACGAGCAGTACTTC.

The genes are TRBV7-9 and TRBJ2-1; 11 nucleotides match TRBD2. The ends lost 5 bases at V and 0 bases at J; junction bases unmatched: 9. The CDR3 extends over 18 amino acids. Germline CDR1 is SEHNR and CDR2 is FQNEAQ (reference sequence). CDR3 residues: CASSQRGTSGSSYNEQFF. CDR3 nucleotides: TGTGCCAGCAGCCAAAGAGGGACTAGCGGAAGCTCCTACAATGAGCAGTTCTTC.

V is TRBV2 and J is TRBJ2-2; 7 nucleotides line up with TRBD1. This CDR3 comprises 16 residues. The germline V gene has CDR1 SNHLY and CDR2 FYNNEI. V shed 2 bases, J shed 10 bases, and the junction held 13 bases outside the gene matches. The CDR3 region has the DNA TGTGCCAGCAGTGAACTCCGGCCACAGGGGTTCGAGGAGCTGTTTTTT. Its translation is CASSELRPQGFEELFF.

CDR3 in amino acids: CASSPARWSTDTQYF. The CDR3 DNA is TGTGCCAGCAGCCCGGCCAGATGGAGCACAGATACGCAGTATTTT. The chain carries TRBV7-9 and TRBJ2-3; D not resolved. The V and J ends lost 5 bases and 0 bases respectively, with 12 bases between them. This CDR3 comprises 15 residues. Germline V gene sequence: CDR1 SEHNR, CDR2 FQNEAQ (reference sequence).

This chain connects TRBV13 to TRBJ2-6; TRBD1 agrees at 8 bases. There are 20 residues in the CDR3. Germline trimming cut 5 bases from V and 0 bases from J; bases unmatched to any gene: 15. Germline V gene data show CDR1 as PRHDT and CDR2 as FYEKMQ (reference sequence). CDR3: CASSPEGTGLSVSGANVLTF. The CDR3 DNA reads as TGTGCCAGCAGCCCAGAGGGGACAGGCTTGTCGGTCTCTGGGGCCAACGTCCTGACTTTC.

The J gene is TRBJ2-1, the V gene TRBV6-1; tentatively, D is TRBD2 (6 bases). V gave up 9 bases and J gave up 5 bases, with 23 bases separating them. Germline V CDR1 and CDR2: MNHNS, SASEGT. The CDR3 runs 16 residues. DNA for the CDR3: TGTGCCAGTCAAAGGAGGGCCGGCGACCGTGACAATGAGCAGTTCTTC. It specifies CASQRRAGDRDNEQFF.

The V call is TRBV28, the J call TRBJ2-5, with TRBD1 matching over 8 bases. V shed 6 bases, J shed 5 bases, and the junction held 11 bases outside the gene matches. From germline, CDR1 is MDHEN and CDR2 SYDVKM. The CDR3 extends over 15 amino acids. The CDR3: CASRGTRTGMETQYF. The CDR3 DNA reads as TGTGCCAGCAGGGGGACCCGGACAGGGATGGAGACCCAGTACTTC.

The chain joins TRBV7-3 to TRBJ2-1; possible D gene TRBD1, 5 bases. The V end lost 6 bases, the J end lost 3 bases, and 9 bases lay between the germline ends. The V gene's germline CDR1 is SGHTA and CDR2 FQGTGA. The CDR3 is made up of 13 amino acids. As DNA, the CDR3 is TGTGCCAGCAGACAGGACAACTACAATGAGCAGTTCTTC. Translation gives CASRQDNYNEQFF.

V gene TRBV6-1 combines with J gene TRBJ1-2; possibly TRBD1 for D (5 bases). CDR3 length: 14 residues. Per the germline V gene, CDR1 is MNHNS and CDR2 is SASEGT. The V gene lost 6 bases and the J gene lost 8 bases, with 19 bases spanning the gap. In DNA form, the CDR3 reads TGTGCCAGCAGCCCCGGTACAGGTAGGGGAGGCTACACCTTC. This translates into CASSPGTGRGGYTF.

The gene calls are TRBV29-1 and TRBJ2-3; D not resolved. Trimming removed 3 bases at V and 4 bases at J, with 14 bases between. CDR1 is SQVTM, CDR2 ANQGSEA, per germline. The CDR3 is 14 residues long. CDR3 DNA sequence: TGCAGCGTTGAGTGGTTGGACCGTCCAGATACGCAGTATTTT. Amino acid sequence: CSVEWLDRPDTQYF.

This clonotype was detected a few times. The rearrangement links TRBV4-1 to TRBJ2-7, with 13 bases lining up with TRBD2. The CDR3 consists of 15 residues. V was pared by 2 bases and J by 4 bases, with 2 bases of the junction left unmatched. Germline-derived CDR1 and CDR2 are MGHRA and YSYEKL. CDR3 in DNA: TGCGCCAGCAGCCAACGGACTAGCGGGAGTTACGAGCAGTACTTC. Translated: CASSQRTSGSYEQYF.

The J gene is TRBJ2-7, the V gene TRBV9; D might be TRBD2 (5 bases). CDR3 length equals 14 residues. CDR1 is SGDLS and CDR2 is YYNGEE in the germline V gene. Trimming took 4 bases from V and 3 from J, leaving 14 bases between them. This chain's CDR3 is CASSPSGLNYEQYF. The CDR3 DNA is TGTGCCAGCAGCCCTAGTGGACTCAACTACGAGCAGTACTTC.

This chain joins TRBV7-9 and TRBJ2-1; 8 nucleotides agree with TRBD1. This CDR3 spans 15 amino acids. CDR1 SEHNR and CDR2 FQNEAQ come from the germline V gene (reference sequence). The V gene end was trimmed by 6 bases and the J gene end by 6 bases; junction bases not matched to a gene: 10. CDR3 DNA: TGTGCCAGCAGAAAAACAGGGGGTCTAAGCAATGAGCAGTTCTTC. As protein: CASRKTGGLSNEQFF.

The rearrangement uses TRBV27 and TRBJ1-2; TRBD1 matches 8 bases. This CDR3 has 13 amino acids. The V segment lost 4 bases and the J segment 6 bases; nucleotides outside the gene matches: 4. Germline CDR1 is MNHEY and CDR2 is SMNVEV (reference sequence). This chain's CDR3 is CASSSRGRNGYTF. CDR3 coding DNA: TGTGCCAGCAGTTCCAGGGGGCGTAATGGCTACACCTTC.

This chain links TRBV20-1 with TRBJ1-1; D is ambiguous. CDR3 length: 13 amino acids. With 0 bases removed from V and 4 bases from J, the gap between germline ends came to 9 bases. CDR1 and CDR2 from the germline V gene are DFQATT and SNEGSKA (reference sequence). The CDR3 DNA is TGCAGTGCTAGAGATCTCGGGTCCACTGAAGCTTTCTTT. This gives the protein CSARDLGSTEAFF.

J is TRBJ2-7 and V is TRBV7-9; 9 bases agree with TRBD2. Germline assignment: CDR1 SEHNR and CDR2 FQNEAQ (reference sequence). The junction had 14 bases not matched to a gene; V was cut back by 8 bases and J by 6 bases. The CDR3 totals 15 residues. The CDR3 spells CASQSSGAKGGEQYF. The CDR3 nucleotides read TGTGCCAGCCAATCTAGCGGGGCTAAAGGCGGCGAGCAGTACTTC. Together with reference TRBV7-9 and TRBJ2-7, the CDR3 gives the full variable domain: DTGVSQNPRHKITKRGQNVTFRCDPISEHNRLYWYRQTLGQGPEFLTYFQNEAQLEKSRLLSDRFSAERPKGSFSTLEIQRTEQGDSAMYLCASQSSGAKGGEQYFGPGTRLTVT.

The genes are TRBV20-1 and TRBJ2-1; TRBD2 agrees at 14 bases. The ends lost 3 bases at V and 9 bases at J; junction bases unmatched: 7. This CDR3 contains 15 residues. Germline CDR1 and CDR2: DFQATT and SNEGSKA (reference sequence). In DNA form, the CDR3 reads TGCAGTGCTAGGACTAGCGGGAGGGCCGCGGCTGAGCAGTTCTTC. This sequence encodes CSARTSGRAAAEQFF.